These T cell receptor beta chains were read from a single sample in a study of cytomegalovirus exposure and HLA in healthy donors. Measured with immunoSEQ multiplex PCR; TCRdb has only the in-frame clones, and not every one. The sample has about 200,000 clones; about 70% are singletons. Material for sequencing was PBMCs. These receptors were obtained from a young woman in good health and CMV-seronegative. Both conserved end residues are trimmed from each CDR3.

cdr3_aa: ASSQVKGGHEQY
cdr3_length: 12
v_call: TRBV4-1
j_call: TRBJ2-7

cdr3_aa: ASSLSHQKETQY
cdr3_length: 12
v_call: TRBV7-7
j_call: TRBJ2-5

cdr3_aa: ASSLGLSEGLDGELF
cdr3_length: 15
v_call: TRBV11-1
j_call: TRBJ2-2

cdr3_aa: ASSLVAREGVLSYNEQF
cdr3_length: 17
v_call: TRBV5-1
j_call: TRBJ2-1

cdr3_aa: ASSLTTETQY
cdr3_length: 10
v_call: TRBV5-1
j_call: TRBJ2-5

cdr3_aa: ASSFGRRSSRGTYGYT
cdr3_length: 16
v_call: TRBV7-8
j_call: TRBJ1-2

cdr3_aa: ASSFGRGFGQPQH
cdr3_length: 13
v_call: TRBV7-2
j_call: TRBJ1-5

cdr3_aa: ASSLGDRNSNQPQH
cdr3_length: 14
v_call: TRBV5-1
j_call: TRBJ1-5

cdr3_aa: ASSQGWTVGEPQH
cdr3_length: 13
v_call: TRBV4-2
j_call: TRBJ1-5

cdr3_aa: ASSREGGTNTGELF
cdr3_length: 14
v_call: TRBV5-4
j_call: TRBJ2-2

cdr3_aa: ASSSFTGSPTNEKLF
cdr3_length: 15
v_call: TRBV5-6
j_call: TRBJ1-4

cdr3_aa: ASSYSRTGNYEQY
cdr3_length: 13
v_call: TRBV6-5
j_call: TRBJ2-7

cdr3_aa: ASGSRTGSTPEAF
cdr3_length: 13
v_call: TRBV12-5
j_call: TRBJ1-1

cdr3_aa: ASSQSRGGEQF
cdr3_length: 11
v_call: TRBV14
j_call: TRBJ2-1

cdr3_aa: ASSETSGGADTQY
cdr3_length: 13
v_call: TRBV6-4
j_call: TRBJ2-3

cdr3_aa: ASSIRRGAGQSYGYT
cdr3_length: 15
v_call: TRBV19
j_call: TRBJ1-2

cdr3_aa: ASSVQLNTEAF
cdr3_length: 11
v_call: TRBV2
j_call: TRBJ1-1

cdr3_aa: ASSYSSLNTEAF
cdr3_length: 12
v_call: TRBV6-5
j_call: TRBJ1-1

cdr3_aa: ASSTSGSQKETQY
cdr3_length: 13
v_call: TRBV19
j_call: TRBJ2-5

cdr3_aa: ASSPGQGNEKLF
cdr3_length: 12
v_call: TRBV5-1
j_call: TRBJ1-4

cdr3_aa: ASSLGLANNEQF
cdr3_length: 12
v_call: TRBV5-6
j_call: TRBJ2-1

cdr3_aa: ASHPWEEPEAF
cdr3_length: 11
v_call: TRBV19
j_call: TRBJ1-1

cdr3_aa: ASSNGGRDEQY
cdr3_length: 11
v_call: TRBV19
j_call: TRBJ2-7

cdr3_aa: ASSPGQGVNEQF
cdr3_length: 12
v_call: TRBV5-1
j_call: TRBJ2-1

cdr3_aa: AISAGTGKQNQPQH
cdr3_length: 14
v_call: TRBV9
j_call: TRBJ1-5

cdr3_aa: ASSPPGRGAYEQY
cdr3_length: 13
v_call: TRBV5-4
j_call: TRBJ2-7

cdr3_aa: ASSFGSRYGYT
cdr3_length: 11
v_call: TRBV27
j_call: TRBJ1-2

cdr3_aa: AWVEVSGGRPYGYT
cdr3_length: 14
v_call: TRBV30
j_call: TRBJ1-2

cdr3_aa: ASSSRTSGTGELF
cdr3_length: 13
v_call: TRBV7-9
j_call: TRBJ2-2

cdr3_aa: ASIPLQEMDQNTEAF
cdr3_length: 15
v_call: TRBV7-6
j_call: TRBJ1-1

cdr3_aa: ASSPGQGRLRTGANVLT
cdr3_length: 17
v_call: TRBV11-2
j_call: TRBJ2-6

cdr3_aa: ASSYKGQGPNYGYT
cdr3_length: 14
v_call: TRBV7-2
j_call: TRBJ1-2

cdr3_aa: ASSFSGGAGSDTQY
cdr3_length: 14
v_call: TRBV7-2
j_call: TRBJ2-3

cdr3_aa: ASSPRPREYGYT
cdr3_length: 12
v_call: TRBV7-2
j_call: TRBJ1-2

cdr3_aa: ASSDSLGDHEQF
cdr3_length: 12
v_call: TRBV6-4
j_call: TRBJ2-1

cdr3_aa: ASSIGIGTGRNTEAF
cdr3_length: 15
v_call: TRBV11-3
j_call: TRBJ1-1

cdr3_aa: ASSPQGGGGLPGELF
cdr3_length: 15
v_call: TRBV9
j_call: TRBJ2-2

cdr3_aa: ASSQGSNRGLDEQY
cdr3_length: 14
v_call: TRBV4-1
j_call: TRBJ2-7

cdr3_aa: ASSRKPTGGSPYEQY
cdr3_length: 15
v_call: TRBV4-1
j_call: TRBJ2-7

cdr3_aa: ASSQPHRYTDTQY
cdr3_length: 13
v_call: TRBV4-3
j_call: TRBJ2-3

cdr3_aa: ASRQGLAEQETQY
cdr3_length: 13
v_call: TRBV7-2
j_call: TRBJ2-5

cdr3_aa: ASSYLGQGYEQY
cdr3_length: 12
v_call: TRBV6-5
j_call: TRBJ2-7

cdr3_aa: ASSPLAGGTDTQY
cdr3_length: 13
v_call: TRBV14
j_call: TRBJ2-3